This T cell receptor beta chain was found in a study of lymphopenia after photon versus proton radiotherapy. Study outcomes and limitations: A bigger post-nadir fall in TCR diversity correlated inversely with survival time in deceased patients. After the lymphocyte nadir, photon-treated repertoires showed oligoclonal expansion, especially of CD8+ Temra cells. Survival link was tested only in deceased patients; proton benefit remains a possibility.

Worth noting for this clone: Antigen specificity is unknown.

Data came from immunoSEQ multiplex PCR; TCRdb stores just in-frame clones and leaves some out. The table records about 65,000 clones, around 87% of them present only once. The clonotype was recovered from an elderly man with esophageal cancer. The sample here was peripheral blood, taken from a patient treated with proton-based radiotherapy.

The CDR3 bases are TGTGCCAGCAGGAGCCTGGGACAGGGGTTCGACGAGCAGTACTTC. Its translation is CASRSLGQGFDEQYF. This chain uses TRBV7-2 with TRBJ2-7; 10 bases match TRBD1. Trimming cost V 6 bases and J 5 bases; bases outside gene matches: 10. In germline, CDR1 is SGHTA, CDR2 FQGNSA. The CDR3 is 15 amino acids.